Below, one TCR beta chain is given with its context. Trimming removed 6 bases from V and 5 bases from J; junction bases left unmatched: 13. The V gene's germline CDR1 is DFQATT and CDR2 SNEGSKA (reference sequence). CDR3 length: 16 residues. These data belong to a study of T cells in Graves' hyperthyroidism and ophthalmopathy. The source material, RNA transcripts, was used to amplify TCR beta CDR3 regions. The primer set for the first-round RT-PCR of the TCR CDR3 was HTBI. MiXCR, applied by TCRdb to the multiplex PCR reads, yields one record per CDR3 protein. The repertoire holds about 410,000 distinct CDR3 sequences, roughly 15% seen once, with around a fifth in the top ten.

This clonotype originated in a woman in her twenties or thirties with Graves' ophthalmopathy. Sequenced sample: blood. The chain couples TRBV20-1 to TRBJ2-4; TRBD1 agrees at 10 bases. CDR3 residues: CSAVNRGTGDQNIQYF. CDR3 bases: TGCAGTGCCGTTAACCGCGGGACAGGGGACCAAAACATTCAGTACTTC.